This T cell receptor (beta chain) was documented in a study of T cells in Graves' hyperthyroidism and ophthalmopathy. This clonotype was detected ten times or more. The antigen is not known. Study-wide results and limits: A median approximately 6.8 months before onset, the model predicted ophthalmopathy. Expanded thyroid clonotypes (above 0.001) were mostly also found in blood.

The CDR3 regions of TCR beta were amplified from RNA transcripts. In the first-round RT-PCR of the TCR CDR3, the HTBI primer set was used. One entry per CDR3 protein, called by TCRdb with MiXCR from the multiplex PCR reads. The table shows a few hundred thousand distinct CDR3 sequences, with around 20% occurring only once. Hyperthyroidism patients were newly diagnosed, had disease duration under 2 months, and were aged 18 to 65 years. From germline, CDR1 is MDHEN and CDR2 SYDVKM. Trimming removed 6 bases from V and 0 bases from J; junction bases left unmatched: 2. CDR3 length: 15 residues. The sequencing sample was made of blood. The TCR sequence derives from a man younger than 30 with Graves' hyperthyroidism. The chain joins TRBV28 to TRBJ2-6; 7 positions match TRBD1. The DNA of the CDR3 is TGTGCCAGCAGGCCAGGGGGCTCTGGGGCCAACGTCCTGACTTTC. Its protein is CASRPGGSGANVLTF.